A single sample gave rise to the 12 T cell receptor beta chains below, sequenced in a study of shared clonotypes between healthy human individuals. Libraries were prepared by immunoSEQ multiplex PCR; TCRdb keeps only in-frame clonotypes and omits some of them. The table includes some 2,500,000 clones, 93% detected once. Specimen: naive CD4+ T cells from PBMCs. Subset indicated: CD45RA+ positively selected. These receptor sequences come from a man younger than 35 in good health. Some clones in this sample may be carry-over from other donors' samples.

The chain is built from TRBV2 and TRBJ2-1; 11 bases are a match to TRBD2. The CDR3 contains 13 residues. After removal of 6 bases from V and 8 bases from J, the junction contained 3 bases not matched to a gene. CDR1 and CDR2 from the germline V gene are SNHLY and FYNNEI. CDR3 sequence (DNA): TGTGCCAGCAGACTAGCGGGAGTCTATGAGCAGTTCTTC. Translating gives CASRLAGVYEQFF.

V usage is TRBV28 and J usage is TRBJ2-1; 7 nucleotides match TRBD2. This CDR3 has 12 residues. Germline CDR1 is MDHEN and CDR2 is SYDVKM. Germline trimming cut 8 bases from V and 12 bases from J; bases unmatched to any gene: 10. The CDR3, as DNA: TGTGCCAGCGGGGGAAGGCTAGCGGCGCAGTTCTTC. Amino acids: CASGGRLAAQFF.

This sequence joins TRBV15 and TRBJ2-5, with TRBD2 matching 8 bases. V was clipped by 5 bases and J by 4 bases; unmatched bases: 12. The CDR3 extends over 16 amino acids. Germline V lookup: CDR1 LNHNV, CDR2 YYDKDF (reference sequence). The CDR3 region has the DNA TGTGCCACCAGCGGTCACAAAAGCGGGAGCCCAGAGACCCAGTACTTC. Residues: CATSGHKSGSPETQYF.

The chain is built from TRBV5-1 and TRBJ2-7; 13 nucleotides agree with TRBD2. V was pared by 3 bases and J by 7 bases, with 7 bases of the junction left unmatched. CDR3 size: 15 residues. CDR1 and CDR2 (germline): SGHRS, YFSETQ. The CDR3, as DNA: TGCGCCAGCAGCTCGCGGACTAGCGGGAGCCAGGAGCAGTACTTC. Encoded protein: CASSSRTSGSQEQYF.

The chain carries TRBV7-2 and TRBJ1-2; the D is unclear. In germline, CDR1 is SGHTA, CDR2 FQGNSA. The CDR3 consists of 15 residues. V lost 3 bases, J lost 0 bases, and 11 bases lay in between. CDR3 coding DNA: TGTGCCAGCAGCTTCACGGGGAGCACTAACTATGGCTACACCTTC. Encoded protein: CASSFTGSTNYGYTF. The whole variable domain, remainder taken from reference TRBV7-2 and TRBJ1-2, is GAGVSQSPSNKVTEKGKDVELRCDPISGHTALYWYRQSLGQGLEFLIYFQGNSAPDKSGLPSDRFSAERTGGSVSTLTIQRTQQEDSAVYLCASSFTGSTNYGYTFGSGTRLTVV.

There are a few counts of this clone. The V gene is TRBV2, the J gene TRBJ2-1; 7 bases are shared with TRBD2. This CDR3 is 16 amino acids long. Unmatched junction bases numbered 7, after V lost 1 base and J lost 4 bases. Germline V gene sequence: CDR1 SNHLY, CDR2 FYNNEI. The CDR3 spells CASSEGLAEGYNEQFF. CDR3 sequence (DNA): TGTGCCAGCAGTGAAGGGCTAGCGGAGGGGTACAATGAGCAGTTCTTC.

The chain carries TRBV15 and TRBJ2-1, with 8 bases lining up with TRBD2. The V and J ends lost 4 bases and 8 bases, in that order; junction bases with no gene match: 10. CDR1 and CDR2 (germline): LNHNV, YYDKDF (reference sequence). The CDR3 contains 15 residues. The CDR3 protein is CATSKAGSGVDEQFF. The CDR3, as DNA: TGTGCCACCAGCAAAGCGGGTAGCGGGGTAGATGAGCAGTTCTTC.

The chain recombines TRBV19 with TRBJ2-2; no definite D call. The CDR3 has 16 amino acids. Trimming stripped 3 bases from V and 2 bases from J, with 13 bases between. Germline lookup yields CDR1 LNHDA and CDR2 SQIVND (reference sequence). CDR3 region: CASSIRIGLNTGELFF. CDR3 bases: TGTGCCAGTAGTATCAGGATAGGGCTCAACACCGGGGAGCTGTTTTTT.

The chain carries TRBV5-1 and TRBJ2-1; 9 bases line up with TRBD2. V trimming: 4 bases; J trimming: 6 bases; junction bases outside the gene matches: 8. The CDR3 sequence is 15 residues long. Germline CDR1 reads SGHRS; CDR2 reads YFSETQ. CDR3 region: CASSTVAGVANEQFF. In nucleotides, the CDR3 is TGCGCCAGCAGCACGGTAGCGGGAGTAGCCAATGAGCAGTTCTTC.

The chain couples TRBV7-9 to TRBJ1-5; D is possibly TRBD1 (5 bases). The germline CDR1 and CDR2 sequences are SEHNR and FQNEAQ (reference sequence). V was shortened by 5 bases and J by 3 bases, with 11 bases between the two germline ends. The CDR3 loop spans 14 amino acids. CDR3 region: CASSPGYFNQPQHF. CDR3 bases: TGTGCCAGCAGCCCAGGGTACTTCAATCAGCCCCAGCATTTT.

The J gene is TRBJ2-1, the V gene TRBV28; 8 bases fit TRBD2. V was pared by 9 bases and J by 4 bases, with 14 bases of the junction left unmatched. Germline V lookup: CDR1 MDHEN, CDR2 SYDVKM. This CDR3 region has 16 residues. This CDR3 reads CASSSGRARPYNEQFF. The CDR3 DNA reads TGTGCCAGTAGCAGCGGGAGAGCCCGTCCTTACAATGAGCAGTTCTTC.

The CDR3 sequence is CASSLEAAGSHSPLHF. DNA of the CDR3: TGTGCCAGCAGCTTGGAGGCGGCAGGGTCCCATTCACCCCTCCACTTT. This rearrangement joins TRBV5-4 to TRBJ1-6, with a tentative D call TRBD1 (5 bases). V lost 0 bases, J lost 8 bases, and 15 bases lay in between. In germline, CDR1 is SGHNT, CDR2 YYREEE (reference sequence). The CDR3 runs to 16 residues.